The 7 T cell receptor beta chains listed next were all sequenced from one sample in a study of blood T cell repertoires in COVID-19. Only in-frame clones appear in the TCRdb table, and some are missing; sequencing was by immunoSEQ multiplex PCR. The sample holds almost 200,000 clones, roughly 90% seen once. Sequencing was carried out using PBMCs or T cells enriched from blood (not recorded which). These receptors came from a young woman who had recovered from COVID-19.

This chain joins TRBV30 and TRBJ1-2; a possible D gene is TRBD1 (6 bases). V gave up 1 base and J gave up 2 bases, with 11 bases separating them. The CDR3 extends over 14 amino acids. In germline, CDR1 is GTSNPN, CDR2 SVGIG (reference sequence). The chain's CDR3 is CAWSDRARNYGYTF. For the CDR3, the DNA is TGTGCCTGGAGTGACAGGGCGAGAAACTATGGCTACACCTTC.

The CDR3 DNA sequence: TGTGCCAGCAGCCAAGGGACAGGCAATCAGCCCCAGCATTTT. It encodes CASSQGTGNQPQHF. The chain is built from TRBV3-1 (or the pseudogene TRBV3-2) and TRBJ1-5, with TRBD1 as a possible D gene (6 bases). This CDR3 contains 14 residues. The V and J ends lost 1 base and 2 bases respectively, with 6 bases between them. Germline assignment: CDR1 LGHDT and CDR2 YNNKEL (reference sequence).

The CDR3 bases are TGTGCCAGCAGTCCAGGGCCATATGGCTACACCTTC. Translating gives CASSPGPYGYTF. V gene TRBV3-1 (or the pseudogene TRBV3-2) combines with J gene TRBJ1-2; D might be TRBD1 (5 bases). This CDR3 spans 12 amino acids. The germline V gene has CDR1 LGHDT and CDR2 YNNKEL (reference sequence). V lost 6 bases and J 5 bases, leaving 10 bases between the germline ends.

This rearrangement joins TRBV12-5 to TRBJ1-5; possible D gene TRBD1, 5 bases. CDR1 and CDR2 (germline): LGHNT, FRNRAP. The CDR3 loop spans 16 amino acids. Deletions cut 0 bases from V and 7 bases from J, with 16 bases between. DNA of the CDR3: TGTGCTAGTGGTTTGGTTTTATCAGGGTTAGGGCAGCCCCAGCATTTT. Amino acid sequence: CASGLVLSGLGQPQHF.

The chain links TRBV3-1 (or the pseudogene TRBV3-2) to TRBJ2-2; 7 bases map to TRBD1. This CDR3 is built from 16 residues. Germline trimming cut 8 bases from V and 6 bases from J; bases unmatched to any gene: 15. The germline CDR1 and CDR2 sequences are LGHDT and YNNKEL (reference sequence). CDR3 nucleotides: TGTGCCAGCCTAAACCGGGACAGCCCAACGCCCGGGGAGCTGTTTTTT. This sequence encodes CASLNRDSPTPGELFF.

This clone appeared a few times. The rearrangement joins TRBV5-4 to TRBJ2-5; possibly TRBD2 for D (7 bases). Trimming pared 2 bases from V and 4 bases from J, leaving 12 bases between. This CDR3 region has 14 residues. From germline, CDR1 is SGHNT and CDR2 YYREEE (reference sequence). The CDR3 protein is CASSLWGGTETQYF. CDR3 sequence (DNA): TGTGCCAGCAGCTTATGGGGGGGCACAGAGACCCAGTACTTC.

The chain combines TRBV24-1 with TRBJ1-6; tentative D call: TRBD1 (5 bases). Germline CDR1 KGHDR, CDR2 SFDVKD. The CDR3 sequence is 16 residues long. V was pared by 0 bases and J by 11 bases, with 16 bases between. CDR3 protein: CATSDLQGRKKTPLHF. CDR3 in DNA: TGTGCCACCAGTGATTTGCAGGGAAGGAAAAAGACACCCCTCCACTTT.